Below, 11 T cell receptor beta chains from the same sample are listed, as sequenced in a study of T cell changes during pregnancy in multiple sclerosis. The protocol was immunoSEQ multiplex PCR, while the TCRdb copy is restricted to in-frame clones and leaves out a portion. The sample consists of roughly 90,000 clones, 80% to 95% of them appearing once. This sample comprised peripheral blood, obtained before pregnancy. All receptors come from a female donor with multiple sclerosis, enrolled in a pregnancy study.

The rearrangement joins TRBV4-2 to TRBJ1-2; D remains unclear. The germline V and J ends were trimmed by 2 bases and 6 bases, with 10 bases remaining between them. The CDR3 has 13 residues. The germline CDR1 and CDR2 sequences are LGHNA and YNFKEQ. The CDR3 DNA reads TGTGCCAGCAGCCAAAATCGGGAGGATGGCTACACCTTC. It codes for CASSQNREDGYTF.

The J gene is TRBJ1-1, the V gene TRBV4-1, with D perhaps TRBD1 (6 bases). The germline CDR1 and CDR2 sequences are MGHRA and YSYEKL. The CDR3 is 16 amino acids. The germline V and J ends were trimmed by 4 bases and 5 bases, with 20 bases remaining between them. CDR3 region: CASSPHGGRGGTEAFF. DNA for the CDR3: TGCGCCAGCAGCCCGCACGGGGGGCGAGGGGGGACTGAAGCTTTCTTT.

The genes are TRBV10-1 and TRBJ2-3; D possibly corresponds to TRBD1 (5 bases). The CDR3 contains 14 residues. The V end lost 5 bases, the J end lost 1 base, and 10 bases lay between the germline ends. Germline V gene data show CDR1 as WNHNN and CDR2 as SYGVQD (reference sequence). The CDR3 sequence: CASSNRQGTDTQYF. The CDR3 nucleotides are TGCGCCAGCAGTAACAGGCAAGGCACAGATACGCAGTATTTT.

This chain links TRBV10-3 with TRBJ1-1, with 7 bases fitting TRBD1. The V gene end was trimmed by 7 bases and the J gene end by 5 bases; junction bases not matched to a gene: 10. This CDR3 has 14 residues. Germline CDR1 reads ENHRY; CDR2 reads SYGVKD. CDR3 in DNA: TGTGCCATCAAACAACAGGGGCCGGGGACTGAAGCTTTCTTT. Its translation is CAIKQQGPGTEAFF.

This sequence joins TRBV7-2 and TRBJ1-4; D is unresolved. Germline CDR1 is SGHTA and CDR2 is FQGNSA. The CDR3 sequence is 15 residues long. Trimming took off 1 base at V and 5 bases at J, with 11 bases between the two ends. DNA of the CDR3: TGTGCCAGCAGCTTAGATTCTAATCCAAATGAAAAACTGTTTTTT. Its translation is CASSLDSNPNEKLFF.

The V gene is TRBV6-1, the J gene TRBJ1-5, with TRBD1 matching 7 bases. CDR3 size: 13 residues. The germline gives CDR1 MNHNS, CDR2 SASEGT. Germline trimming cut 2 bases from V and 6 bases from J; bases unmatched to any gene: 1. CDR3 DNA: TGTGCCAGCAGTGAACGACAGGGTCAGCCCCAGCATTTT. Translation: CASSERQGQPQHF.

This chain links TRBV7-9 with TRBJ2-5; TRBD2 is a possible D gene (5 bases). Germline CDR1 SEHNR, CDR2 FQNEAQ (reference sequence). Trimming took off 5 bases at V and 5 bases at J, with 18 bases between the two ends. This CDR3 region has 15 residues. As DNA, the CDR3 is TGTGCCAGCAGCCCCTACTTGGCGGGCGGGGAGACCCAGTACTTC. Encoded protein: CASSPYLAGGETQYF.

A word on this clone: At one end the junction does not follow the germline gene, possibly because of a read error. The chain joins TRBV7-9 to TRBJ2-3; 8 bases map to TRBD2. The germline V gene has CDR1 SEHNR and CDR2 FQNEAQ (reference sequence). The CDR3 covers 13 residues. The CDR3 DNA reads as TGTGCCAGCAGCCTAGCGGGCCCAGATACGCAGTATTTT. Translating it yields CASSLAGPDTQYF.

Comments on this clone: Compared with germline, one end of the junction differs, possibly owing to a read error. The chain carries TRBV9 and TRBJ1-4, with 7 bases lining up with TRBD1. Germline CDR1 SGDLS, CDR2 YYNGEE. There are 15 residues in the CDR3. The CDR3 is CASNVGDSGNEKLFF. CDR3 DNA sequence: TGTGCCAGCAACGTAGGGGACAGCGGTAATGAAAAACTGTTTTTT.

The chain joins TRBV5-1 to TRBJ1-2; 11 bases agree with TRBD1. The V and J ends lost 4 bases and 4 bases, in that order; junction bases with no gene match: 6. The CDR3 is 15 residues long. CDR1 and CDR2 from the germline V gene are SGHRS and YFSETQ. CDR3 coding DNA: TGCGCCAGCAGCCGTGGACAGGGGGCAGGCTATGGCTACACCTTC. Translated, it gives CASSRGQGAGYGYTF.

CDR3 nucleotides: TGTGCCAGCAGCTTAGCAGGGCTCAATGAGCAGTTCTTC. Its translation: CASSLAGLNEQFF. The V gene is TRBV7-3, the J gene TRBJ2-1; a possible D gene is TRBD1 (5 bases). The V end lost 2 bases, the J end lost 6 bases, and 8 bases lay between the germline ends. Germline CDR1 is SGHTA and CDR2 is FQGTGA. The CDR3 sequence is 13 residues long.